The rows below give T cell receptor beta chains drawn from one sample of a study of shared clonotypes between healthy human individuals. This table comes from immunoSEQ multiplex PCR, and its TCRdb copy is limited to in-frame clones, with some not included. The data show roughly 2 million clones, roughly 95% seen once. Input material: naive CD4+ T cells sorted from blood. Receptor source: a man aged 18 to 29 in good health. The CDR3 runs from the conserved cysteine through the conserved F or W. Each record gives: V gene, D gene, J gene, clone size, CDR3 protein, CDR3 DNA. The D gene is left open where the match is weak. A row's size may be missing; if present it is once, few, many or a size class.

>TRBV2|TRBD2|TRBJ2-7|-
CASSVGSGKTYEQYF
TGTGCCAGCAGTGTCGGTAGCGGGAAGACTTACGAGCAGTACTTC
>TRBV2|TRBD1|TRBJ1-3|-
CASTTQGRNTIYF
TGTGCCAGCACAACACAGGGGCGAAACACCATATATTTT
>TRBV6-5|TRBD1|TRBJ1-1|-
CASGTDRDTEAFF
TGTGCCAGCGGTACAGACAGGGACACTGAAGCTTTCTTT
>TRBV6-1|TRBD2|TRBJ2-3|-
CASSELVAGGTDTQYF
TGTGCCAGCAGTGAATTAGTAGCGGGGGGAACAGATACGCAGTATTTT
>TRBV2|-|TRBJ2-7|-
CASSEGGSREQYF
TGTGCCAGCAGTGAAGGGGGCTCTAGAGAGCAGTACTTC
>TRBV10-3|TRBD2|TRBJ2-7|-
CAISAGTSETYEQYF
TGTGCCATCAGTGCCGGGACTAGCGAAACCTACGAGCAGTACTTC
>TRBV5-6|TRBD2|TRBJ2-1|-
CASSRLVFAGGRNEQFF
TGTGCCAGCAGCCGTCTCGTGTTCGCGGGAGGACGAAATGAGCAGTTCTTC
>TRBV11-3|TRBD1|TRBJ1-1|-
CASSIGQGTEAFF
TGTGCCAGCAGCATTGGACAGGGAACTGAAGCTTTCTTT
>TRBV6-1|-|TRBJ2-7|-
CASSEKARTREQYF
TGTGCCAGCAGTGAGAAGGCTCGGACCCGCGAGCAGTACTTC
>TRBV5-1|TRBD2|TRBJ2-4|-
CASSREGQLAKNIQYF
TGCGCCAGCAGTCGGGAGGGACAACTAGCCAAAAACATTCAGTACTTC
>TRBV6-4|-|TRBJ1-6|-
CASSFGNSPLHF
TGTGCCAGCAGCTTTGGTAATTCACCCCTCCACTTT
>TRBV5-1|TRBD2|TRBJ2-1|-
CASRSGLAGGNSFTDEQFF
TGCGCCAGCAGATCCGGACTAGCGGGGGGAAATTCTTTTACAGATGAGCAGTTCTTC
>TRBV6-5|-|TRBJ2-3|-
CASRPLGQGIDTQYF
TGTGCCAGCAGGCCCCTGGGGCAGGGCATTGATACGCAGTATTTT
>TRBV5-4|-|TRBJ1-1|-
CASSFGQMNTEAFF
TGTGCCAGCAGCTTCGGACAGATGAACACTGAAGCTTTCTTT
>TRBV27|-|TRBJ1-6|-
CASSRLTSSGNSPLHF
TGTGCCAGCAGTCGTTTAACTAGCTCGGGGAATTCACCCCTCCACTTT
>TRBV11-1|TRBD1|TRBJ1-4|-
CASRYGTASNEKLFF
TGTGCCAGCAGATATGGGACAGCGTCTAATGAAAAACTGTTTTTT
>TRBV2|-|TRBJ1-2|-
CASSESRRDYGYTF
TGTGCCAGCAGTGAAAGCAGGAGGGACTATGGCTACACCTTC
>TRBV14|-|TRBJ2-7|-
CASSQGQVGSYEQYF
TGTGCCAGCAGCCAAGGACAGGTCGGTTCCTACGAGCAGTACTTC
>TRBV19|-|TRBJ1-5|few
CASSMGHPNQPQHF
TGTGCCAGTAGTATGGGGCATCCCAATCAGCCCCAGCATTTT
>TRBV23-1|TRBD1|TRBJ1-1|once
CASSHPRGQMNTEAFF
TGCGCCAGCAGTCACCCCCGGGGACAGATGAACACTGAAGCTTTCTTT
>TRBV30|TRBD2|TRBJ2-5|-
CAWSAPLSGRGKTQYF
TGTGCCTGGAGTGCCCCTCTTAGCGGGAGAGGAAAGACCCAGTACTTC
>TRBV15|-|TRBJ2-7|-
CATSRVLSGLVPYEQYF
TGTGCCACCAGCAGAGTTCTTTCCGGGCTAGTGCCCTACGAGCAGTACTTC
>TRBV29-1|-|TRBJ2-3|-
CSVATLTDTQYF
TGCAGCGTTGCAACTTTGACCGATACGCAGTATTTT
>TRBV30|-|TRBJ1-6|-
CAWRGFTNSPLHF
TGTGCCTGGAGGGGCTTCACGAATTCACCCCTCCACTTT
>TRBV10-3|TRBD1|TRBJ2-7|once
CAISERTGGIEQYF
TGTGCCATCAGTGAAAGGACAGGGGGCATCGAGCAGTACTTC
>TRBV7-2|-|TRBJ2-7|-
CASSSTDRSYEQYF
TGTGCCAGCAGCTCCACTGACAGGTCCTACGAGCAGTACTTC
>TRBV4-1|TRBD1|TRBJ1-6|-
CASSQERGDRKNSPLHF
TGCGCCAGCAGCCAAGAGCGGGGGGACAGAAAAAATTCACCCCTCCACTTT
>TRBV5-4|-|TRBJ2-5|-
CASSAGARETQYF
TGTGCCAGCAGTGCGGGGGCCCGGGAGACCCAGTACTTC
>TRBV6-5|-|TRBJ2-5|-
CASSLTVLQETQYF
TGTGCCAGCAGTCTGACGGTACTACAAGAGACCCAGTACTTC
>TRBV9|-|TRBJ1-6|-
CASSVGGYNSPLHF
TGTGCCAGCAGCGTTGGGGGCTATAATTCACCCCTCCACTTT
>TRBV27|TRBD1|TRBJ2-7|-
CASKDWDRGNEQYF
TGTGCCAGCAAGGATTGGGACAGGGGCAACGAGCAGTACTTC
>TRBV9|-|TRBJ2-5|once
CASSPGVVRSETQYF
TGTGCCAGCAGCCCAGGGGTAGTGAGGTCGGAGACCCAGTACTTC
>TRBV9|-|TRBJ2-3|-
CASSVGTSSTDTQYF
TGTGCCAGCAGCGTAGGGACTTCTAGCACAGATACGCAGTATTTT
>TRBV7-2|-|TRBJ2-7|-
CASSQADRRYEQYF
TGTGCCAGCAGCCAAGCAGACCGTCGCTACGAGCAGTACTTC
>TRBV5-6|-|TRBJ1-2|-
CASRGTGSSYGYTF
TGTGCCAGCAGAGGCACAGGGTCTAGCTATGGCTACACCTTC
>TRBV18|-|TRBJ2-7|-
CASSSVTGQSYEQYF
TGTGCCAGCTCATCGGTCACCGGACAGTCCTACGAGCAGTACTTC
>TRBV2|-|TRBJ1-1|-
CASSENGNDAFF
TGTGCCAGCAGTGAAAACGGGAATGACGCTTTCTTT
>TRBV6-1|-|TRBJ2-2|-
CASSGPGLLNTGELFF
TGTGCCAGCAGTGGACCGGGACTCCTAAACACCGGGGAGCTGTTTTTT
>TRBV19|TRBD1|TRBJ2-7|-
CASLGQSYEQYF
TGTGCCAGTTTGGGACAGAGTTACGAGCAGTACTTC
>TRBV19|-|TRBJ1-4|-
CASSGGGATEKLFF
TGTGCCAGTTCTGGGGGGGGAGCCACTGAAAAACTGTTTTTT
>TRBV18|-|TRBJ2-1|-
CASSLAQTSPTRNEQFF
TGTGCCAGCTCACTAGCCCAGACCAGCCCCACACGGAATGAGCAGTTCTTC
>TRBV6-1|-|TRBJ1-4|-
CASSLEGVANEKLFF
TGTGCCAGCAGCCTAGAGGGGGTAGCTAATGAAAAACTGTTTTTT
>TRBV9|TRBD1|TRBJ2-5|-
CASSVGTGSGETQYF
TGTGCCAGCAGCGTTGGGACAGGGAGTGGAGAGACCCAGTACTTC
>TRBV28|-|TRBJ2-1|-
CASISGQGLYNEQFF
TGTGCCAGCATATCCGGGCAGGGGCTCTACAATGAGCAGTTCTTC
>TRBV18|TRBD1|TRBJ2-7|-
CASSLGQGSYEQYF
TGTGCCAGCTCACTCGGACAGGGGTCCTACGAGCAGTACTTC
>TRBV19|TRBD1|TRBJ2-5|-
CASSTGQGAVETQYF
TGTGCCAGTAGTACAGGACAGGGGGCCGTGGAGACCCAGTACTTC
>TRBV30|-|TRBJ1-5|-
CAWSALGGGNQPQHF
TGTGCCTGGAGTGCCTTGGGAGGAGGCAATCAGCCCCAGCATTTT
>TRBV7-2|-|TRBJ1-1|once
CASSAQGGDNTEAFF
TGTGCCAGCAGCGCTCAAGGGGGAGATAACACTGAAGCTTTCTTT